This T cell receptor beta chain derives from a study of PD-1 blockade in classical Hodgkin lymphoma (TCRdb year 2020). With regard to the full study: Nivolumab dosing was 3 mg/kg intravenously every 2 weeks, continuing until either disease progression or unacceptable toxicity. The study used TCR beta sequencing and CyTOF to define a peripheral blood immune signature of response to PD-1 blockade in classical Hodgkin lymphoma.

On the study overall, not on this receptor specifically: The study was limited to a single clinical trial cohort, and causes of repertoire differences, possibly disease activity or prior therapy, remained undefined. CD4+ but not CD8+ TCR diversity rose significantly by C4D1 (p=0.0027 vs p=0.16), most apparent in complete responders (p=0.02). Lower diversity was observed in patients in whom nivolumab was started less than 1 year after ASCT, and these patients were excluded from later analyses so that confounding by immune reconstitution would be avoided. Baseline diversity similar to that of newly diagnosed patients was observed in trial patients achieving complete response, whereas significantly lower diversity was observed in partial responders and progressors. Baseline TCR diversity was reported as lower in newly diagnosed patients than in healthy donors, and lower still in relapsed/refractory patients.

Genomic DNA was isolated using the Qiagen DNeasy kit from unsorted PBMCs as well as from negatively selected CD4+ and CD8+ fractions. TCR beta CDR3 regions were subjected to amplification by immunoSEQ multiplex PCR with primers that anneal to V and J segments. A synthetic immune receptor repertoire was used to minimize amplification bias, and any remaining bias was removed computationally after sequencing. Per the source publication's procedure: Repertoire diversity was quantified as the Shannon entropy index using custom Python scripts. The unsorted, CD4+ and CD8+ repertoires were each analyzed separately, with the exception of combined analyses, where CD4+ and CD8+ sequences were merged in silico. Clonal expansion was defined as at least a 2-fold frequency increase after treatment relative to C1D1, with a pseudocount of 0.5 for undetected baseline clones. Clones with 0 or 1 copy at C1D1 were classified as singleton clones, and clones with 2 or more copies were classified as non-singleton clones. Clones expanded in unsorted samples were annotated as CD4+, CD8+ or unknown by matching protein sequences in sorted samples from the same patient. Diversity changes from C1D1 to C4D1 were tested in paired samples using Wilcoxon tests. Imported from immuneACCESS, the table was reduced by TCRdb to in-frame sequences with V and J called. These copies leave out some clones; in studies compared against another copy, an unresolved V gene accounts for under half, and the cause of the remainder is not known. The V and J calls and clone size were taken over from that table, and D and trimming were inferred from the DNA. The sample records some 23,000 clones, around three quarters of which are singletons. The ten largest clones add up to about 8.6% of the sample.

V is cut by 3 bases and J by 7 bases, and the space between the germline ends is 12 bases. Measured from the cysteine to the phenylalanine, the CDR3 is 13 residues long. Solely the CDR3 DNA is kept, with 39 bases framed from the first base. The germline V gene (reference sequence) supplies CDR1 SEHNR and CDR2 FQNEAQ. The time point label here, explained by the study, means: cycle 2 day 1 (C2D1) of nivolumab. Every trial patient had relapsed following autologous stem cell transplantation, and prior brentuximab vedotin exposure was what differed among cohorts A, B and C. A total of more than 55 patients with relapsed/refractory classical Hodgkin lymphoma made up the trial cohort, and each patient's best overall response was complete response, partial response or progressive disease. Trial patients were treated with single-agent nivolumab in the multi-cohort phase II CheckMate 205 trial. An independent review committee assessed best overall response by applying the 2007 International Working Group response criteria. Trial PBMCs were obtained immediately prior to nivolumab initiation (C1D1) and on therapy at cycle 2 day 1 and cycle 4 day 1. Peripheral blood was collected in 8 mL Vacutainer Cell Preparation Tubes, from which PBMCs were isolated by centrifugation and then cryopreserved.

This clone was detected a few times. Its antigen remains unidentified. Nothing much larger sits one base from this clone, and base qualities are not available. The clonotype comes from a human donor with classical Hodgkin lymphoma. Sequences were derived from peripheral blood mononuclear cells (PBMCs), sampled before the second cycle of nivolumab. Rearrangement joined TRBV7-9 to TRBJ1-2, with no confident D gene call. The nucleotides are TGTGCCAGCAGCTTGTTGGCGATGGGTGGCTACACCTTC. Protein translation: CASSLLAMGGYTF.